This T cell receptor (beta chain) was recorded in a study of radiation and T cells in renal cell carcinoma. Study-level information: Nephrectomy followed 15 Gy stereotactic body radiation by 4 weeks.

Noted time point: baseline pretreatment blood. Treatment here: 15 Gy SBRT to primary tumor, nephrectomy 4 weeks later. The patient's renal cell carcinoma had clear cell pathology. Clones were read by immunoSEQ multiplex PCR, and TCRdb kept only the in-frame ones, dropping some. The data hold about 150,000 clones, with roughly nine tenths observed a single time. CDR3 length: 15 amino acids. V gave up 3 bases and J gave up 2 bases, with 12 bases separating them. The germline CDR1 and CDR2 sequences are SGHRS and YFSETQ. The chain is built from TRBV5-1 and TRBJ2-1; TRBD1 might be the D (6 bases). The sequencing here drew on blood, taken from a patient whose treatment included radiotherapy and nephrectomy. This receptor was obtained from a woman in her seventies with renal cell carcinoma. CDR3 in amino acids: CASSSLRQAYNEQFF. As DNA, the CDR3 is TGCGCCAGCAGCTCCCTGAGACAGGCCTACAATGAGCAGTTCTTC.